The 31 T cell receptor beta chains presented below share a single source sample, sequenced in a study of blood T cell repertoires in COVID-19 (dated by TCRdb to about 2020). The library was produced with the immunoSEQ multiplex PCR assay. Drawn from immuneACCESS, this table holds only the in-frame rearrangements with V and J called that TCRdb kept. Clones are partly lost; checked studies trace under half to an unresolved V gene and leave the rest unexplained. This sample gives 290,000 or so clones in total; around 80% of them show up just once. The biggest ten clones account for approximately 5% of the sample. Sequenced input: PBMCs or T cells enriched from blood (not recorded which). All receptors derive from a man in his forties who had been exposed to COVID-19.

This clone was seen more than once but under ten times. CDR3 residues: CASSSVGDHGYTF. The DNA of the CDR3 is TGTGCCAGCAGCTCAGTAGGGGATCATGGCTACACCTTC. The chain joins TRBV7-9 to TRBJ1-2; D is possibly TRBD1 (5 bases). This CDR3 region has 13 residues. V was shortened by 4 bases and J by 6 bases, with 12 bases between the two germline ends. Per the germline V gene, CDR1 is SEHNR and CDR2 is FQNEAQ (reference sequence).

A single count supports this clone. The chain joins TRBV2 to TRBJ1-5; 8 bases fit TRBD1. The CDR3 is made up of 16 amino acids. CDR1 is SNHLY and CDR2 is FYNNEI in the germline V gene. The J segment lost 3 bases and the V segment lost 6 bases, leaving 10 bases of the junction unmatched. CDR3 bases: TGTGCCAGCAGGGGGACCGGGACAGGAATCAATCAGCCCCAGCATTTT. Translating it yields CASRGTGTGINQPQHF.

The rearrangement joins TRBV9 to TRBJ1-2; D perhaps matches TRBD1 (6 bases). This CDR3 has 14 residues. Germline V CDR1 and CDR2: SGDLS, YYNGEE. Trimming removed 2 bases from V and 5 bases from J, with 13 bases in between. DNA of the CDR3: TGTGCCAGCAGCGTCCGGGACGGGACATATGGCTACACCTTC. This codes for CASSVRDGTYGYTF.

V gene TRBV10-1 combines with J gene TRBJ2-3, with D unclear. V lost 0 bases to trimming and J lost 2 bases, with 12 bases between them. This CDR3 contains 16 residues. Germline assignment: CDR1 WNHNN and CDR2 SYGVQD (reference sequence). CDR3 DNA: TGCGCCAGCAGTGAGTCCGGGTCGGAGTTCACAGATACGCAGTATTTT. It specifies CASSESGSEFTDTQYF.

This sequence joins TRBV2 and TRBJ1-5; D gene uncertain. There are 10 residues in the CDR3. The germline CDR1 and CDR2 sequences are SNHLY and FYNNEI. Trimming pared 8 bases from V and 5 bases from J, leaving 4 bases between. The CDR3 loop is CASGDQPQHF. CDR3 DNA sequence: TGTGCCAGCGGAGATCAGCCCCAGCATTTT.

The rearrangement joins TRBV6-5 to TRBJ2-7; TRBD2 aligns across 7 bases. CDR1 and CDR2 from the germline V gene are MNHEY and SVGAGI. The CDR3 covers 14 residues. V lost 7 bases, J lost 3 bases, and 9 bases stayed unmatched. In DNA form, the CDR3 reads TGTGCCAGCAAACCTAGCGGTCAACACTACGAGCAGTACTTC. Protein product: CASKPSGQHYEQYF.

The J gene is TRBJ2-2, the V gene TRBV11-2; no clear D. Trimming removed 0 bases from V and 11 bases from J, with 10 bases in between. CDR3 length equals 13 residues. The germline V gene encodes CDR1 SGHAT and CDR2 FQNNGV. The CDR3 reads CASSLDHIHELFF. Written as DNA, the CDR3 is TGTGCCAGCAGCTTAGATCACATTCATGAGCTGTTTTTT.

The CDR3, as DNA: TGTGCCAGCAGCTTGGCTAGATTGGATGTTACGCCCTGGGTCTCCTACGAGCAGTACTTC. It is translated as CASSLARLDVTPWVSYEQYF. This rearrangement joins TRBV7-3 to TRBJ2-7; D ambiguous. The germline V gene encodes CDR1 SGHTA and CDR2 FQGTGA. CDR3 length: 20 residues. Trimming stripped 3 bases from V and 0 bases from J, with 27 bases between.

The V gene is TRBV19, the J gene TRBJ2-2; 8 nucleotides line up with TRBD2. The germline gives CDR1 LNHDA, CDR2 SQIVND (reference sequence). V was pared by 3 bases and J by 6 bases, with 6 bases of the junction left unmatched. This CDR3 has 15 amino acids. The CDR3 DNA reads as TGTGCCAGTAGTATCAGCGGGAGCACCTCCGGGGAGCTGTTTTTT. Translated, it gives CASSISGSTSGELFF.

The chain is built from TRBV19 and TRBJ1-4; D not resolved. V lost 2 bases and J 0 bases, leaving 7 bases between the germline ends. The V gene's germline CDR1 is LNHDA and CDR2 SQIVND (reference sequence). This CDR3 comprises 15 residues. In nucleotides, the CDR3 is TGTGCCAGTAGTATATCGGGTGCAACTAATGAAAAACTGTTTTTT. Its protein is CASSISGATNEKLFF.

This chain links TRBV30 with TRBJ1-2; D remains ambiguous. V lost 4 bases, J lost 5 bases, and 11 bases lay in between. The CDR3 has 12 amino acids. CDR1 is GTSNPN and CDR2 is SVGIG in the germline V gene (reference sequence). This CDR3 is CAWTGSGYGYTF. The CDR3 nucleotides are TGTGCCTGGACTGGTTCCGGGTATGGCTACACCTTC.

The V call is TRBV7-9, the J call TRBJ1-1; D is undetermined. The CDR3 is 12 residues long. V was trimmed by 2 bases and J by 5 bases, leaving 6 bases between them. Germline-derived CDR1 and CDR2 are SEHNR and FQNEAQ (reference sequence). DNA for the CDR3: TGTGCCAGCAGCTTACACGGGACTGAAGCTTTCTTT. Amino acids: CASSLHGTEAFF.

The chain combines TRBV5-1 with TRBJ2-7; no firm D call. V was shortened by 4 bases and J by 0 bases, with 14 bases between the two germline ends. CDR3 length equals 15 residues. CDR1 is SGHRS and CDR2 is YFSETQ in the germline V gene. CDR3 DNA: TGCGCCAGCAGCACCTCCCGGGTCTACTCCTACGAGCAGTACTTC. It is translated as CASSTSRVYSYEQYF.

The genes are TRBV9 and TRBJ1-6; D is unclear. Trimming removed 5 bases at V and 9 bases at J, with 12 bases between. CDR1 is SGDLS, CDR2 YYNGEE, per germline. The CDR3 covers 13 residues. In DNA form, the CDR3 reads TGTGCCAGCAGTGAGGGAGAGGTTTCACCCCTCCACTTT. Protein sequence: CASSEGEVSPLHF.

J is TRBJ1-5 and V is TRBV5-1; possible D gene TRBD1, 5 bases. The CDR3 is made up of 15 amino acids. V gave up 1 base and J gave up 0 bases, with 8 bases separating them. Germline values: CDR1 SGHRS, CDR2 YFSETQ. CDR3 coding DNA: TGCGCCAGCAGCTTGCGGGGGAATAGCAATCAGCCCCAGCATTTT. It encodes CASSLRGNSNQPQHF.

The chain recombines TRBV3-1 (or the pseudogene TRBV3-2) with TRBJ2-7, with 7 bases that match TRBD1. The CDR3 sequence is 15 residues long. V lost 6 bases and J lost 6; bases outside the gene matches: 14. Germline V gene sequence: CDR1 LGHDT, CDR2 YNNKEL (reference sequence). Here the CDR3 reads CASSQGEIFEGEQYF. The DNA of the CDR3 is TGTGCCAGCAGTCAGGGGGAAATATTCGAGGGCGAGCAGTACTTC.

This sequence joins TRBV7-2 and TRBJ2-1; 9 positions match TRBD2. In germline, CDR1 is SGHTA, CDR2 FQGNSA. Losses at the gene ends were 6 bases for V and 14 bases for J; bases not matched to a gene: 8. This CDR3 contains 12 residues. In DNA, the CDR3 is TGTGCCAGCAGAGGGGCCGGGACTAGCAAGTTCTTC. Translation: CASRGAGTSKFF.

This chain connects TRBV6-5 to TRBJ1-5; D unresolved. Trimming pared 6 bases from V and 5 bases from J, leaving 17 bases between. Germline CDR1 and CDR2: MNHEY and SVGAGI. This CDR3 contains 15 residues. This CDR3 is CASRDLAGSYQPQHF. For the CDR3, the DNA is TGTGCCAGCAGAGATTTGGCTGGCTCTTATCAGCCCCAGCATTTT.

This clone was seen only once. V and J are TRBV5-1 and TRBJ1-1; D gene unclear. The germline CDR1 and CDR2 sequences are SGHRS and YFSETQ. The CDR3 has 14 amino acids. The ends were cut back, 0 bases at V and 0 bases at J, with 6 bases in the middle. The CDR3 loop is CASSLGGMNTEAFF. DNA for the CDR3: TGCGCCAGCAGCTTGGGCGGTATGAACACTGAAGCTTTCTTT.

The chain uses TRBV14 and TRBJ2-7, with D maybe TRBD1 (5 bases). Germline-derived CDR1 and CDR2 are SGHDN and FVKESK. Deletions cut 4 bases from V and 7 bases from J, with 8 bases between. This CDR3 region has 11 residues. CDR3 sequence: CASSLGPEQYF. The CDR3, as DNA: TGTGCCAGCAGCCTGGGGCCGGAGCAGTACTTC.

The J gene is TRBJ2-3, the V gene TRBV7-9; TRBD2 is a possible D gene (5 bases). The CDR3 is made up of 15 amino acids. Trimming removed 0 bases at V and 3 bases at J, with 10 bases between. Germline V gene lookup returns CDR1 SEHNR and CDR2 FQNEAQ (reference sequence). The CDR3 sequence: CASSLAEGNTDTQYF. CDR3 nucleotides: TGTGCCAGCAGCTTAGCTGAGGGAAATACAGATACGCAGTATTTT. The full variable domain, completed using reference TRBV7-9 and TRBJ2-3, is DTGVSQNPRHKITKRGQNVTFRCDPISEHNRLYWYRQTLGQGPEFLTYFQNEAQLEKSRLLSDRFSAERPKGSFSTLEIQRTEQGDSAMYLCASSLAEGNTDTQYFGPGTRLTVL.

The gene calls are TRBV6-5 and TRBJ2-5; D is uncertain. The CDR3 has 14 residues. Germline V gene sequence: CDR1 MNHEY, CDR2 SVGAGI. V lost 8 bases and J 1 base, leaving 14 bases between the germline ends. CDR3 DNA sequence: TGTGCCAGCGGTCTCACCGGGTCCCAAGAGACCCAGTACTTC. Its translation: CASGLTGSQETQYF.

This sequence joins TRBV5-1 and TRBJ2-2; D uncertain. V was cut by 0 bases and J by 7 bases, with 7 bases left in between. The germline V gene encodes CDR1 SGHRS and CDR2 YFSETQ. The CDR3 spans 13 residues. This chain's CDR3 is CASSLDSHGELFF. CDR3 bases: TGCGCCAGCAGCTTGGACAGCCACGGGGAGCTGTTTTTT.

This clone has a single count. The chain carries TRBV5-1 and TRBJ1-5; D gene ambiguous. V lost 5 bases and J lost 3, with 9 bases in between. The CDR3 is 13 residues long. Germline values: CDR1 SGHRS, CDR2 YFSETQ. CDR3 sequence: CASREQDNQPQHF. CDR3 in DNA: TGCGCCAGCAGAGAGCAGGACAATCAGCCCCAGCATTTT.

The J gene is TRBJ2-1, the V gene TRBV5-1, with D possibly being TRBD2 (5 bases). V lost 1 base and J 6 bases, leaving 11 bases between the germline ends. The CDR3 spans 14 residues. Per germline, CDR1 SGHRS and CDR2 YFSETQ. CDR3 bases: TGCGCCAGCAGCTTGACTAGATTTTCCAATGAGCAGTTCTTC. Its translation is CASSLTRFSNEQFF.

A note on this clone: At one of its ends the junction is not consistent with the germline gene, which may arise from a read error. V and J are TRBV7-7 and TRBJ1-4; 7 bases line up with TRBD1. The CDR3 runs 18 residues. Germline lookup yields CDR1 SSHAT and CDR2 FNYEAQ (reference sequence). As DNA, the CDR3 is TGTGCTAGCAGCTTAGGACCCCTCACAGGGGCGAACTCTGAAAAACTGTTTTTT. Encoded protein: CASSLGPLTGANSEKLFF. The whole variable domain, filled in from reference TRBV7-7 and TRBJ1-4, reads GAGVSQSPRYKVTKRGQDVTLRCDPISSHATLYWYQQALGQGPEFLTYFNYEAQPDKSGLPSDRFSAERPEGSISTLTIQRTEQRDSAMYRCASSLGPLTGANSEKLFFGSGTQLSVL.

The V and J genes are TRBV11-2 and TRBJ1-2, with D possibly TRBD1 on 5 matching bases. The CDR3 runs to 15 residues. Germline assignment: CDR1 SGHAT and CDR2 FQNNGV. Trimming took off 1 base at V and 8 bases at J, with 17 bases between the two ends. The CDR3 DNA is TGTGCCAGCAGCTTAGCCCGACAGACCCGATCGGGCTACACCTTC. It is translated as CASSLARQTRSGYTF.

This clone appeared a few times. CDR3 amino acids: CASSGIKETKQGIRGYTF. CDR3 nucleotide sequence: TGTGCCAGCAGCGGGATAAAGGAAACAAAACAGGGAATACGTGGCTACACCTTC. This chain connects TRBV11-2 to TRBJ1-2, with D possibly matching TRBD1 (6 bases). There are 18 residues in the CDR3. Germline-derived CDR1 and CDR2 are SGHAT and FQNNGV. Deletions cut 5 bases from V and 7 bases from J, with 29 bases between.

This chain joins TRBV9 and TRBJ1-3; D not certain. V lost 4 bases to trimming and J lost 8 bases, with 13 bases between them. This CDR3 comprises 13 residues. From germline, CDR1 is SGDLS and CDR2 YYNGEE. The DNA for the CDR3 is TGTGCCAGCAGCCCCCATGTCGGGTACACCATATATTTT. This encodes CASSPHVGYTIYF.

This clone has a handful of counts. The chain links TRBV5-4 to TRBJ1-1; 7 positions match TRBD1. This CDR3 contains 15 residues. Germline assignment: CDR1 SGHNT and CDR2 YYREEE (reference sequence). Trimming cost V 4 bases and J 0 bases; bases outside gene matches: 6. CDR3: CASSAGTVMNTEAFF. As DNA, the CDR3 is TGTGCCAGCAGCGCCGGGACAGTCATGAACACTGAAGCTTTCTTT.

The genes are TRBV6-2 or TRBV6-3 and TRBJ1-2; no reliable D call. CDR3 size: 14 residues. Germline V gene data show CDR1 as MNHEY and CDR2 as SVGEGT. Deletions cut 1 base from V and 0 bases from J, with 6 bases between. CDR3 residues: CASSYYPANYGYTF. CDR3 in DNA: TGTGCCAGCAGTTACTACCCAGCTAACTATGGCTACACCTTC.